The sequence of this TCR beta chain was determined in a study of T-cell memory formation after mild COVID-19. Study as a whole: Each donor largely had its own TCR clusters. Notes on the study in general: Contracting CD4+ clones lay largely in CM and EM, with CD8+ ones residing in EMRA.

This clonotype has at least ten counts. Its cognate antigen is unknown. TCRdb ran MiXCR on the 5' RACE reads and lists one entry per CDR3 protein. Of some 120,000 distinct CDR3 sequences listed, roughly 6.2% are singletons. V lost 4 bases to trimming and J lost 10 bases; unmatched junction nucleotides: 3. Germline V gene lookup returns CDR1 KGHSH and CDR2 LQKENI. The CDR3 runs 11 residues. The chain carries TRBV18 and TRBJ1-1, with 7 nucleotides matching TRBD1. The sequence came from an adult woman who had mild COVID-19 (a few samples of this study predate the infection). Cell type and time point are not known. Sequenced: PBMCs or a T cell subset sorted from them (not recorded which). Here the CDR3 DNA reads TGTGCCAGCTCACAGGGACAGTTAGCTTTCTTT. It translates to CASSQGQLAFF. Filled out from reference TRBV18 and TRBJ1-1, the complete variable domain reads NAGVMQNPRHLVRRRGQEARLRCSPMKGHSHVYWYRQLPEEGLKFMVYLQKENIIDESGMPKERFSAEFPKEGPSILRIQQVVRGDSAAYFCASSQGQLAFFGQGTRLTVV.